This T cell receptor (beta chain) was sequenced in a study of chemoradiotherapy in HPV16-positive cancers. General observations from the study: Candidate HPV-specific clones and E7-related TCR motifs grew in tumor during treatment. Only a couple of HPV16-positive patients supplied the functional HPV-specificity definition. HPV-responsive T-cell expansion during chemoradiotherapy was linked to improved recurrence-free survival in HPV16-positive patients.

Method: immunoSEQ multiplex PCR; TCRdb's copy keeps in-frame clones and lacks some. The table shows 15,000 to 20,000 clones, with 65% to 80% occurring only once. The length of the CDR3 is 14 residues. Germline V lookup: CDR1 MNHEY, CDR2 SVGAGI. The junction had 12 bases not matched to a gene; V was cut back by 5 bases and J by 11 bases. As concerns this clone: Its antigen is not identified.

Repeated repertoire sampling spanned the course of chemoradiotherapy. The chain links TRBV6-5 to TRBJ1-1, with 9 bases identical to TRBD1. The sequencing used tumor tissue, collected from a patient who underwent chemoradiotherapy. The sequence came from a human donor with HPV-associated anogenital cancer. CDR3 residues: CASSSTTGGVWAFF. The CDR3 DNA reads as TGTGCCAGCAGTAGCACTACAGGGGGCGTATGGGCTTTCTTT.